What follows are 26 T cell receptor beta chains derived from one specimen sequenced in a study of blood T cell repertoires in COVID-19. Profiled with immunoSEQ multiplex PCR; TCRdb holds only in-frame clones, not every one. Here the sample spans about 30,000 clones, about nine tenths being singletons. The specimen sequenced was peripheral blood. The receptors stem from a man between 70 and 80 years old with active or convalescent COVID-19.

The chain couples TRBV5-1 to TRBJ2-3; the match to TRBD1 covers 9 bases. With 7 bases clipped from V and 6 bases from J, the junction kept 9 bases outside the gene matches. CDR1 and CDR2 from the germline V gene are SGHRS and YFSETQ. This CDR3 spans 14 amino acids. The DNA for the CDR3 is TGCGCCAGCGGACCGGGACAGGGAGTGGATACGCAGTATTTT. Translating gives CASGPGQGVDTQYF.

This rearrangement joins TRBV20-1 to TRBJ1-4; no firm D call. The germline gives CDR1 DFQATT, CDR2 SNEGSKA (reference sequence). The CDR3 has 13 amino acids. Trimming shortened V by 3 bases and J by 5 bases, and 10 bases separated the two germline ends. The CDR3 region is CSASEFLNEKLFF. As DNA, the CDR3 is TGCAGTGCTAGTGAGTTCCTCAATGAAAAACTGTTTTTT.

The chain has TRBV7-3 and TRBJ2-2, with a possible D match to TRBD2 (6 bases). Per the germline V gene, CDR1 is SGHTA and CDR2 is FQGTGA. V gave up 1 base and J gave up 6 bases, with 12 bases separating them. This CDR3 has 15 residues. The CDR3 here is CASSLSQSGSGELFF. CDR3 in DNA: TGTGCCAGCAGCTTAAGTCAAAGCGGGTCCGGGGAGCTGTTTTTT.

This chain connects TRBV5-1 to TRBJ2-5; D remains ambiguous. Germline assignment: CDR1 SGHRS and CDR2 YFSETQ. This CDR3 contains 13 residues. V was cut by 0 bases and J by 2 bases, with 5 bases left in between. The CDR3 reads CASSLGRQETQYF. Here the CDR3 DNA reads TGCGCCAGCAGCTTGGGGCGGCAAGAGACCCAGTACTTC.

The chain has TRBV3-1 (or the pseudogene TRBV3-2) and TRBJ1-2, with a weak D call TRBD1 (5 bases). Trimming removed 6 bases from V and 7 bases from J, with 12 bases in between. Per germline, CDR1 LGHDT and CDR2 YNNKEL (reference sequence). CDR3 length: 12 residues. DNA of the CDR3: TGTGCCAGCAGACCCCCCGGGGGTGGCTACACCTTC. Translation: CASRPPGGGYTF.

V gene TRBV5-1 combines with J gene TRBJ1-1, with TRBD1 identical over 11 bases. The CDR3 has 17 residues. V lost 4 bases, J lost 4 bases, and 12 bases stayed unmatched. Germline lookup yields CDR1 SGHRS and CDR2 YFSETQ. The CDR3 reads CASSPIPGQGVVTEAFF. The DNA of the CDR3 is TGCGCCAGCAGCCCCATCCCGGGACAGGGGGTAGTCACTGAAGCTTTCTTT. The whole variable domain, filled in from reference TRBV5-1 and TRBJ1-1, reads KAGVTQTPRYLIKTRGQQVTLSCSPISGHRSVSWYQQTPGQGLQFLFEYFSETQRNKGNFPGRFSGRQFSNSRSEMNVSTLELGDSALYLCASSPIPGQGVVTEAFFGQGTRLTVV.

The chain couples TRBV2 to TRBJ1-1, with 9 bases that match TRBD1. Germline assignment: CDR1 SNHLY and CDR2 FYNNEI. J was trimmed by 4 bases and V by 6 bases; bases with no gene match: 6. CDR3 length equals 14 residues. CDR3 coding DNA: TGTGCCAGCAGGGAACAGGGGGCGAGCACTGAAGCTTTCTTT. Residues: CASREQGASTEAFF.

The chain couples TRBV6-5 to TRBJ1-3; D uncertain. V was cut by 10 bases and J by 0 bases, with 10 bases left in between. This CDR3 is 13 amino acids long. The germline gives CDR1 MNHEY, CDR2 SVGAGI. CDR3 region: CATTRGSGNTIYF. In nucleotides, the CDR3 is TGTGCCACCACGCGGGGCTCTGGAAACACCATATATTTT.

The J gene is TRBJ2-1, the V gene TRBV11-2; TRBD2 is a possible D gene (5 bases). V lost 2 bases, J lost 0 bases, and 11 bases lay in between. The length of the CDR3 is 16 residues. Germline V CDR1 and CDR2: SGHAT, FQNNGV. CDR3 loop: CASSLNRGSSYNEQFF. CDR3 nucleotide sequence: TGTGCCAGCAGCTTAAACCGAGGGAGCTCCTACAATGAGCAGTTCTTC.

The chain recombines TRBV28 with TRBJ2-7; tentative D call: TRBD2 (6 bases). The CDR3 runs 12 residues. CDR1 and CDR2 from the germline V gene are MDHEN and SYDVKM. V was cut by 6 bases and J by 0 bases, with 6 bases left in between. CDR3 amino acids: CASRGGSYEQYV. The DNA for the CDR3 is TGTGCCAGCAGGGGGGGCTCCTACGAGCAGTACGTC.

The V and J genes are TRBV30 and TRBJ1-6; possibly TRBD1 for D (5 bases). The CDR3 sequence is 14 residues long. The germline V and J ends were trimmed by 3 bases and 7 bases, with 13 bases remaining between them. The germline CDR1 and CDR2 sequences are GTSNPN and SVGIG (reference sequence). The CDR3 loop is CAWRGRGSNSPLHF. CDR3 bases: TGTGCCTGGAGAGGGCGGGGGTCCAATTCACCCCTCCACTTT. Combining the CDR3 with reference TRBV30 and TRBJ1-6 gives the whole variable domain SQTIHQWPATLVQPVGSPLSLECTVEGTSNPNLYWYRQAAGRGLQLLFYSVGIGQISSEVPQNLSASRPQDRQFILSSKKLLLSDSGFYLCAWRGRGSNSPLHFGNGTRLTVT.

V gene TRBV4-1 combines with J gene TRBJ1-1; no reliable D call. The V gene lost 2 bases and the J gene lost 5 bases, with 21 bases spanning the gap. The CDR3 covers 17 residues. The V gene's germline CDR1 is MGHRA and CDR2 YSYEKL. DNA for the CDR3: TGCGCCAGCAGCCAAACCGCCGGGTTTTTGAGAGGTACTGAAGCTTTCTTT. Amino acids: CASSQTAGFLRGTEAFF.

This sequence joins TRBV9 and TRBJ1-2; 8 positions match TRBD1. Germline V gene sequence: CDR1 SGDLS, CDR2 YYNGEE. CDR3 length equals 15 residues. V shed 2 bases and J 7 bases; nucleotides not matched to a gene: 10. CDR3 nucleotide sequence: TGTGCCAGCAGCGTGAGCGGACAGGGTCGAATTGGCTACACCTTC. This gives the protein CASSVSGQGRIGYTF.

CDR3 loop: CASSLSWPDRGGYTF. CDR3 nucleotides: TGTGCCAGCAGTTTATCTTGGCCGGACAGGGGCGGCTACACCTTC. The rearrangement joins TRBV27 to TRBJ1-2, with 9 positions matching TRBD1. Germline CDR1 is MNHEY and CDR2 is SMNVEV (reference sequence). The ends lost 0 bases at V and 8 bases at J; junction bases unmatched: 7. The CDR3 has 15 amino acids.

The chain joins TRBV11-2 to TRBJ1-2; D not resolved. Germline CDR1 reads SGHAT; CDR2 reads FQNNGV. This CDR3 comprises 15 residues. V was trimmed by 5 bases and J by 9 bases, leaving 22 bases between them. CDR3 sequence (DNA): TGTGCCAGCAGCCTGACACAAAACCGGCCCTCTAGCTACACCTTC. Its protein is CASSLTQNRPSSYTF. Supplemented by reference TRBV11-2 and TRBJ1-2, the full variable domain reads EAGVAQSPRYKIIEKRQSVAFWCNPISGHATLYWYQQILGQGPKLLIQFQNNGVVDDSQLPKDRFSAERLKGVDSTLKIQPAKLEDSAVYLCASSLTQNRPSSYTFGSGTRLTVV.

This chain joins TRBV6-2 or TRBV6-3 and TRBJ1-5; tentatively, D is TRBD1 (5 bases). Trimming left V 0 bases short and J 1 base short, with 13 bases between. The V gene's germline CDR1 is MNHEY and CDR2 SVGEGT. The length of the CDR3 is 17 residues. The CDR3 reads CASSYSTRAGSNQPQHF. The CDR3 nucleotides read TGTGCCAGCAGTTACTCCACTCGGGCAGGGAGCAATCAGCCCCAGCATTTT.

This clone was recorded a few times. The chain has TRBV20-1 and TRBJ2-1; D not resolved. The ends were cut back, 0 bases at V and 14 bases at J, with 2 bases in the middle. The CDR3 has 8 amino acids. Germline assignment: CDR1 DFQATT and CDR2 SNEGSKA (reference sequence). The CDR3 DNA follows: TGCAGTGCTAGAGATAAGTTCTTC. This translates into CSARDKFF.

The CDR3 region has the DNA TGTGCCAGCAGCCAAGATCTGGCCGCCGTAAGAAATGAAAAACTGTTTTTT. Translated: CASSQDLAAVRNEKLFF. This sequence joins TRBV3-1 (or the pseudogene TRBV3-2) and TRBJ1-4; D is ambiguous. Trimming cost V 0 bases and J 5 bases, with 16 bases left between them. CDR1 is LGHDT and CDR2 is YNNKEL in the germline V gene (reference sequence). The CDR3 has 17 residues.

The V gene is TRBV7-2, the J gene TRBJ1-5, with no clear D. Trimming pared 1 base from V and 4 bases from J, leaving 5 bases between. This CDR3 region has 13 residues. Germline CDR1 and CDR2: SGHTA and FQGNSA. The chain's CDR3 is CASSLVLNQPQHF. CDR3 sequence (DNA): TGTGCCAGCAGCTTAGTCTTGAATCAGCCCCAGCATTTT.

The CDR3: CATSDVQTGQPQHF. As DNA, the CDR3 is TGTGCCACCAGTGATGTGCAAACGGGTCAGCCCCAGCATTTT. The V gene is TRBV24-1, the J gene TRBJ1-5; D uncertain. V was cut by 3 bases and J by 6 bases, with 11 bases left in between. Germline values: CDR1 KGHDR, CDR2 SFDVKD. The CDR3 extends over 14 amino acids.

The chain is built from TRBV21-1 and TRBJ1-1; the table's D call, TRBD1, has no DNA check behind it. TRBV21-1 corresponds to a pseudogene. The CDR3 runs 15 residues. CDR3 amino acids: CASSTGQGLNTEAFF. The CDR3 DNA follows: TGTGCCAGCAGCACCGGGCAGGGGCTGAACACTGAAGCTTTCTTT.

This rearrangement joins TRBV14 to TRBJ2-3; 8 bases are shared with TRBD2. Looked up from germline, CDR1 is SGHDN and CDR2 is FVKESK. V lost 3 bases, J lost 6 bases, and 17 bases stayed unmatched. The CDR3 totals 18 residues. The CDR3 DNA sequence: TGTGCCAGCAGCCAGCGTCGATCTTCGGGGGGGCGTTCGGATACGCAGTATTTT. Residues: CASSQRRSSGGRSDTQYF.

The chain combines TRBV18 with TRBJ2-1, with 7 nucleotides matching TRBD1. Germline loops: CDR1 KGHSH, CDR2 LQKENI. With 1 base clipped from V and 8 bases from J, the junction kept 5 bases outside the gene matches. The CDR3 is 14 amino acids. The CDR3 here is CASSPQQGMDEQFF. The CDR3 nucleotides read TGTGCCAGCTCACCACAACAGGGGATGGATGAGCAGTTCTTC.

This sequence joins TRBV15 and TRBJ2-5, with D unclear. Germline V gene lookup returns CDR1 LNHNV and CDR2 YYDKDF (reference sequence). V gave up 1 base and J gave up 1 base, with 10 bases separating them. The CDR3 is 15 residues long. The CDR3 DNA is TGTGCCACCAGCAGAGTTCCAGATTCCCAAGAGACCCAGTACTTC. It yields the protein CATSRVPDSQETQYF.

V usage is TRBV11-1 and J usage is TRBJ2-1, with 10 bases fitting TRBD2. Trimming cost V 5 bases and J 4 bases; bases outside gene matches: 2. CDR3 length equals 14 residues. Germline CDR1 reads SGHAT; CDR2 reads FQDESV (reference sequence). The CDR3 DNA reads TGTGCCAGCAGCCAGACTAGCGGGTACAATGAGCAGTTCTTC. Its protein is CASSQTSGYNEQFF.

The CDR3 reads CAISPTSGERYTF. Written as DNA, the CDR3 is TGTGCCATTTCCCCGACATCGGGGGAGCGCTACACCTTC. V usage is TRBV6-5 and J usage is TRBJ1-2; a weak D match, TRBD1 (5 bases). Germline V gives CDR1 MNHEY, CDR2 SVGAGI. The germline V and J ends were trimmed by 10 bases and 9 bases, with 21 bases remaining between them. This CDR3 has 13 amino acids.